One sample yielded the 14 T cell receptor beta chains listed below, sequenced in a study of T cell repertoires in cytomegalovirus infection. In TCRdb, the reads were re-called with MiXCR into one record per CDR3 protein. The sample consists of some 920,000 distinct CDR3 sequences, 31% of them appearing once. Antigen specificity for these receptors is unknown. The sample here was cultured CD8+ T cells from PBMCs, taken from culture after CMV antigen stimulation. The receptors come from a human donor in good health (CMV status not recorded). Some clones in this sample may be carry-over from other donors' samples.

This clonotype was seen repeatedly, ten times or more. The rearrangement uses TRBV7-8 and TRBJ2-4; 11 nucleotides line up with TRBD1. This CDR3 has 19 amino acids. V gave up 4 bases and J gave up 2 bases; unmatched junction bases: 13. CDR1 and CDR2 (germline): SGHVS, FQNEAQ. This chain's CDR3 is CASSSPGQGERGPKNIQYF. CDR3 DNA: TGTGCCAGCAGCTCACCGGGACAGGGGGAAAGGGGTCCCAAAAACATTCAGTACTTC.

For the CDR3, the DNA is TGTGCCAGCGGCTTCTGGGGGAACACTGAAGCTTTCTTT. Protein product: CASGFWGNTEAFF. This rearrangement joins TRBV19 to TRBJ1-1; D gene uncertain. CDR1 LNHDA and CDR2 SQIVND come from the germline V gene (reference sequence). Trimming pared 9 bases from V and 1 base from J, leaving 12 bases between. CDR3 size: 13 residues.

This clonotype was picked up a small number of times. The V call is TRBV5-4, the J call TRBJ2-1; D perhaps matches TRBD1 (5 bases). Trimming cost V 9 bases and J 3 bases, with 13 bases left between them. CDR1 and CDR2 (germline): SGHNT, YYREEE (reference sequence). The CDR3 sequence is 13 residues long. The CDR3 DNA is TGTGCCAAGTCGACCAGGGACTACAATGAGCAGTTCTTC. It specifies CAKSTRDYNEQFF.

This chain uses TRBV6-2 or TRBV6-3 with TRBJ2-1; 9 bases line up with TRBD2. This CDR3 is built from 18 residues. From germline, CDR1 is MNHEY and CDR2 SVGEGT. V shed 4 bases, J shed 8 bases, and the junction held 18 bases outside the gene matches. The CDR3 is CASSFPPWVAGVGDEQFF. DNA for the CDR3: TGTGCCAGCAGTTTTCCGCCTTGGGTAGCGGGGGTAGGTGATGAGCAGTTCTTC.

This clonotype was seen many times. V gene TRBV18 combines with J gene TRBJ1-1; 7 bases map to TRBD1. The germline V gene encodes CDR1 KGHSH and CDR2 LQKENI. CDR3 size: 17 residues. V was pared by 2 bases and J by 6 bases, with 15 bases of the junction left unmatched. CDR3 protein: CASSPASLVTQGSEAFF. For the CDR3, the DNA is TGTGCCAGCTCACCAGCCAGTTTGGTGACACAGGGGTCTGAAGCTTTCTTT.

The chain has TRBV29-1 and TRBJ2-3; D gene unclear. V lost 0 bases, J lost 4 bases, and 8 bases lay in between. The germline gives CDR1 SQVTM, CDR2 ANQGSEA. The CDR3 totals 13 residues. The CDR3 sequence: CSVEDVLADTQYF. As DNA, the CDR3 is TGCAGCGTTGAAGACGTACTGGCAGATACGCAGTATTTT.

This clonotype was counted at least ten times. The CDR3 region has the DNA TGTGCCAGCAGCCAATACTCCCGGACAGGGAAGAACACTGAAGCTTTCTTT. Translated, it gives CASSQYSRTGKNTEAFF. V and J are TRBV7-8 and TRBJ1-1; 8 nucleotides align to TRBD1. V was pared by 5 bases and J by 1 base, with 12 bases of the junction left unmatched. CDR3 length equals 17 residues. Germline CDR1 reads SGHVS; CDR2 reads FQNEAQ.

The sample holds a few counts of this clonotype. A junction end diverges from the germline sequence, so it may reflect a read error. Here the CDR3 reads CASSLGLAGWQIF. In nucleotides, the CDR3 is TGTGCCAGCAGCCTGGGACTAGCGGGGTGGCAAATCTTC. This chain joins TRBV7-6 and TRBJ2-1; TRBD2 agrees at 13 bases. Germline-derived CDR1 and CDR2 are SGHVS and FNYEAQ. This CDR3 region has 13 residues.

This chain joins TRBV5-1 and TRBJ1-1, with 12 bases identical to TRBD1. Germline-derived CDR1 and CDR2 are SGHRS and YFSETQ. The CDR3 sequence is 17 residues long. Trimming cost V 1 base and J 6 bases; bases outside gene matches: 10. CDR3 loop: CASSLHGTGGRKAEAFF. As DNA, the CDR3 is TGCGCCAGCAGCTTGCACGGGACAGGGGGCAGGAAGGCTGAAGCTTTCTTT.

The chain couples TRBV12-3 or TRBV12-4 to TRBJ1-3, with D perhaps matching TRBD1 (6 bases). With 7 bases removed from V and 4 bases from J, the gap between germline ends came to 14 bases. CDR3 size: 14 residues. The CDR3 DNA reads as TGTGCCAGCACCCTATCAGGGGTAGGAAACACCATATATTTT. Residues: CASTLSGVGNTIYF.

This clonotype was detected many times. The rearrangement uses TRBV6-5 and TRBJ2-7; TRBD2 is a possible D gene (6 bases). Germline V CDR1 and CDR2: MNHEY, SVGAGI. The ends were cut back, 5 bases at V and 3 bases at J, with 11 bases in the middle. The CDR3 totals 13 residues. CDR3 amino acids: CASSLTRDYEQYV. The DNA for the CDR3 is TGTGCCAGCAGTCTGACTAGGGACTACGAGCAGTACGTC.

The V call is TRBV24-1, the J call TRBJ1-6; D gene unclear. CDR3 size: 12 residues. V was shortened by 6 bases and J by 6 bases, with 5 bases between the two germline ends. CDR1 is KGHDR, CDR2 SFDVKD, per germline. CDR3 protein: CATSLVNSPLHF. The DNA for the CDR3 is TGTGCCACCAGTCTGGTTAATTCACCCCTCCACTTT.

This clonotype has just a few counts. The V and J genes are TRBV4-1 and TRBJ2-3; D may be TRBD1 or TRBD2 (6 bases each). Germline V gives CDR1 MGHRA, CDR2 YSYEKL. The CDR3 is made up of 14 amino acids. V lost 0 bases and J lost 7, with 11 bases in between. The CDR3 bases are TGCGCCAGCAGCCAAGATCCGGGGGCAAATACGCAGTATTTT. Protein: CASSQDPGANTQYF.

This clonotype showed up just a few times. The chain links TRBV28 to TRBJ2-1, with 15 bases that match TRBD2. J lost 1 base, V lost 4 bases, and 5 bases had no gene match. The V gene's germline CDR1 is MDHEN and CDR2 SYDVKM. The CDR3 spans 18 residues. The DNA of the CDR3 is TGTGCCAGCAGTTCCCCCGGGACTAGCGGGGGGTCCTACAATGAGCAGTTCTTC. Residues: CASSSPGTSGGSYNEQFF. Looking up the rest from reference TRBV28 and TRBJ2-1 gives the full variable domain: DVKVTQSSRYLVKRTGEKVFLECVQDMDHENMFWYRQDPGLGLRLIYFSYDVKMKEKGDIPEGYSVSREKKERFSLILESASTNQTSMYLCASSSPGTSGGSYNEQFFGPGTRLTVL.